The 3 T cell receptor beta chains reported below all come from one sample, sequenced in a study of T cell changes during pregnancy in multiple sclerosis. Assay: immunoSEQ multiplex PCR; the TCRdb copy retains only in-frame clones and omits some. Here the sample spans fewer than 20,000 clones, about 88% being singletons. This sample comprised CD8+ T cells from peripheral blood mononuclear cells, obtained in the second trimester of pregnancy. The receptors stem from a female donor in good health, enrolled as a control in a pregnancy study.

V and J are TRBV10-2 and TRBJ2-1; D possibly corresponds to TRBD2 (6 bases). This CDR3 spans 11 amino acids. The V gene's germline CDR1 is WSHSY and CDR2 SAAADI. The germline V and J ends were trimmed by 11 bases and 7 bases, with 12 bases remaining between them. The CDR3 loop is CAGGSVNEQFF. CDR3 bases: TGCGCCGGGGGGAGCGTTAATGAGCAGTTCTTC.

This chain uses TRBV28 with TRBJ1-1; D is perhaps TRBD1 (5 bases). The CDR3 contains 14 residues. Germline CDR1 reads MDHEN; CDR2 reads SYDVKM. Trimming left V 3 bases short and J 5 bases short, with 13 bases between. This CDR3 is CASSLAGTGTEAFF. The CDR3 bases are TGTGCCAGCAGTTTGGCGGGGACGGGTACTGAAGCTTTCTTT.

The V call is TRBV19, the J call TRBJ2-2, with TRBD2 matching over 8 bases. Germline V lookup: CDR1 LNHDA, CDR2 SQIVND (reference sequence). Losses at the gene ends were 0 bases for V and 7 bases for J; bases not matched to a gene: 16. The CDR3 has 19 residues. CDR3 nucleotide sequence: TGTGCCAGTAGTATAGATCAAGCATTCTTTAGCGGGACTGGCGGGGAGCTGTTTTTT. Encoded protein: CASSIDQAFFSGTGGELFF.